The source of this TCR beta chain is a study of T-cell memory formation after mild COVID-19. Study at large: Most TCR clusters belonged to a single donor.

Study-wide results and limits: Several responding clones turned up in pre-infection memory, indicating that cross-reactive memory may have taken part. Unconfirmed was the SARS-CoV-2 specificity of second-wave clones that peaked on day 37.

In the case of this clonotype: Its antigen is as yet unknown.

Using its own MiXCR run on the 5' RACE reads, TCRdb lists one record per CDR3 protein. The sample consists of some 300,000 distinct CDR3 sequences, approximately 19% of them appearing once. CDR3 length equals 13 residues. J was trimmed by 10 bases and V by 1 base; bases with no gene match: 5. Per the germline V gene, CDR1 is LNHNV and CDR2 is YYDKDF (reference sequence). The sequencing sample was made of PBMCs or a T cell subset sorted from them (not recorded which). This clonotype originated in a man younger than 35 who had mild COVID-19 (a few samples of this study predate the infection). Cell type and time point are not known. The V and J genes are TRBV15 and TRBJ2-3; 7 bases map to TRBD1. The CDR3 sequence is CATSRGQGDPQYF. The DNA of the CDR3 is TGTGCCACCAGCAGAGGTCAGGGGGATCCGCAGTATTTT.